This T cell receptor (beta chain) stems from a study of blood T cell repertoires in COVID-19. Sequencing was performed with immunoSEQ multiplex PCR; in TCRdb, only in-frame clones are kept and a portion is missing. Seen here are roughly 190,000 clones, around 83% observed once, and the top ten hold 2.5% to 3.5%. The source material was peripheral blood. The sequence was obtained from a man aged 50 to 60 with active or convalescent COVID-19.

The CDR3 loop reads CASSIGGRGLGQPQHF. In DNA form, the CDR3 reads TGTGCCAGTAGTATAGGGGGCAGGGGGCTTGGTCAGCCCCAGCATTTT. The rearrangement links TRBV19 to TRBJ1-5; TRBD1 matches 8 bases. After removal of 1 base from V and 6 bases from J, the junction contained 8 bases not matched to a gene. Germline V gene sequence: CDR1 LNHDA, CDR2 SQIVND (reference sequence). The CDR3 sequence is 16 residues long.